Below are 31 T cell receptor beta chains sequenced from a single sample in a study of Ad26.COV2.S vaccination and SARS-CoV-2 variants. The table came from immunoSEQ multiplex PCR; TCRdb's copy has only in-frame clones and leaves some out. The sample comprises roughly 100,000 clones, roughly 75% of which are singletons, and around a sixth rests with the top ten. This sample comprised peripheral blood, obtained after recovery from COVID-19. These receptor sequences come from a human donor who had recovered from COVID-19.

The CDR3 loop is CASSSLGGQLTDTQYF. The CDR3 DNA reads as TGTGCCAGCAGCTCCCTGGGGGGCCAACTCACAGATACGCAGTATTTT. V gene TRBV11-2 combines with J gene TRBJ2-3; D tentatively reads TRBD1 or TRBD2 (6 bases each). The CDR3 sequence is 16 residues long. Trimming pared 4 bases from V and 2 bases from J, leaving 16 bases between. Germline CDR1 is SGHAT and CDR2 is FQNNGV.

This clone appeared once. This rearrangement joins TRBV6-1 to TRBJ1-6; perhaps TRBD1 as D (6 bases). V was pared by 3 bases and J by 7 bases, with 16 bases between. CDR1 and CDR2 (germline): MNHNS, SASEGT. The CDR3 has 16 residues. DNA of the CDR3: TGTGCCAGCAGTGATAAGCCGGGGGGCTACAATTCACCCCTCCACTTT. Protein sequence: CASSDKPGGYNSPLHF.

This chain joins TRBV11-2 and TRBJ1-1; the D is unclear. The CDR3 has 16 amino acids. Trimming removed 4 bases from V and 4 bases from J, with 19 bases in between. Per the germline V gene, CDR1 is SGHAT and CDR2 is FQNNGV. The CDR3, as DNA: TGTGCCAGCAGCTCCGGGCAACCTATTGTGGGCACTGAAGCTTTCTTT. It yields the protein CASSSGQPIVGTEAFF.

This clone was seen only a few times. This CDR3 is also generated by other DNA sequences in the sample. The chain couples TRBV5-1 to TRBJ2-5; TRBD1 agrees at 8 bases. The CDR3 sequence is 14 residues long. V lost 1 base and J lost 4; bases outside the gene matches: 3. The germline V gene encodes CDR1 SGHRS and CDR2 YFSETQ. The CDR3 DNA reads as TGCGCCAGCAGCTTGCCAGGGGGCGCAGAGACCCAGTACTTC. This sequence encodes CASSLPGGAETQYF.

The rearrangement joins TRBV2 to TRBJ1-5; D is undetermined. In germline, CDR1 is SNHLY, CDR2 FYNNEI. Trimming took 7 bases from V and 4 from J, leaving 11 bases between them. This CDR3 spans 13 amino acids. The CDR3 here is CASKQEGNQPQHF. CDR3 DNA sequence: TGTGCCAGCAAGCAGGAAGGTAATCAGCCCCAGCATTTT.

The J gene is TRBJ2-7, the V gene TRBV7-9, with D possibly called TRBD1 or TRBD2 (5 bases each). From germline, CDR1 is SEHNR and CDR2 FQNEAQ (reference sequence). The CDR3 is made up of 16 amino acids. Between the trimmed V and J ends, which lost 7 bases and 3 bases, there was a span of 22 bases. Here the CDR3 DNA reads TGTGCCAGCACCCTGGACTTGGGGGTTCTCGGCTACGAGCAGTACTTC. It yields the protein CASTLDLGVLGYEQYF. The entire variable domain, with the rest obtained from reference TRBV7-9 and TRBJ2-7, is as follows: DTGVSQNPRHKITKRGQNVTFRCDPISEHNRLYWYRQTLGQGPEFLTYFQNEAQLEKSRLLSDRFSAERPKGSFSTLEIQRTEQGDSAMYLCASTLDLGVLGYEQYFGPGTRLTVT.

The J gene is TRBJ1-1, the V gene TRBV5-5; D is perhaps TRBD1 (5 bases). The CDR3 totals 15 residues. Germline V CDR1 and CDR2: SGHKS, YYEKEE (reference sequence). Trimming shortened V by 1 base and J by 2 bases, and 12 bases separated the two germline ends. CDR3 sequence reads: CASSLYGGRNTEAFF. Written as DNA, the CDR3 is TGTGCCAGCAGCTTGTATGGGGGGAGAAACACTGAAGCTTTCTTT.

On this clone: At the DNA level, this CDR3 is encoded by other sequences in the same sample as well. This chain joins TRBV18 and TRBJ2-3; TRBD1 aligns across 7 bases. Germline V gene sequence: CDR1 KGHSH, CDR2 LQKENI. The V gene end was trimmed by 6 bases and the J gene end by 3 bases; junction bases not matched to a gene: 9. CDR3 length: 15 residues. CDR3 sequence: CASSPGDRETDTQYF. DNA of the CDR3: TGTGCCAGCTCGCCTGGCGACAGGGAGACAGATACGCAGTATTTT.

This chain joins TRBV6-5 and TRBJ2-1; 8 nucleotides agree with TRBD1. CDR1 is MNHEY and CDR2 is SVGAGI in the germline V gene. V lost 6 bases to trimming and J lost 3 bases; unmatched junction nucleotides: 4. The CDR3 totals 14 residues. CDR3 nucleotides: TGTGCCAGCAGCCCGGACAGGGACTACAATGAGCAGTTCTTC. Protein product: CASSPDRDYNEQFF.

This chain joins TRBV4-1 and TRBJ2-7, with D maybe TRBD1 (6 bases). CDR1 MGHRA and CDR2 YSYEKL come from the germline V gene. This CDR3 has 14 residues. V was clipped by 0 bases and J by 5 bases, with 11 bases between them. CDR3 in amino acids: CASSQDERDNEQYF. The CDR3 region has the DNA TGCGCCAGCAGCCAAGATGAGAGGGACAACGAGCAGTACTTC.

The rearrangement joins TRBV5-4 to TRBJ2-7; possibly TRBD1 for D (6 bases). The CDR3 length is 14 residues. The V end lost 0 bases, the J end lost 3 bases, and 10 bases lay between the germline ends. The germline V gene has CDR1 SGHNT and CDR2 YYREEE (reference sequence). The CDR3 sequence: CASSLAGEVYEQYF. The CDR3 DNA sequence: TGTGCCAGCAGCTTGGCAGGGGAAGTCTACGAGCAGTACTTC. Filled out from reference TRBV5-4 and TRBJ2-7, the complete variable domain reads ETGVTQSPTHLIKTRGQQVTLRCSSQSGHNTVSWYQQALGQGPQFIFQYYREEENGRGNFPPRFSGLQFPNYSSELNVNALELDDSALYLCASSLAGEVYEQYFGPGTRLTVT.

The chain employs TRBV6-5 and TRBJ1-6; D perhaps matches TRBD1 (6 bases). CDR3 size: 15 residues. The V and J ends lost 1 base and 7 bases respectively, with 11 bases between them. Germline lookup yields CDR1 MNHEY and CDR2 SVGAGI. CDR3 sequence: CASSYWDTQNSPLHF. The CDR3 DNA sequence: TGTGCCAGCAGTTACTGGGACACTCAGAATTCACCCCTCCACTTT.

The rearrangement joins TRBV5-4 to TRBJ2-3, with 9 bases that match TRBD2. The CDR3 spans 15 residues. CDR1 is SGHNT and CDR2 is YYREEE in the germline V gene (reference sequence). The V and J ends lost 2 bases and 0 bases, in that order; junction bases with no gene match: 1. The CDR3 DNA reads TGTGCCAGCAGCTTTAGCGGGGGTAGCACAGATACGCAGTATTTT. It translates to CASSFSGGSTDTQYF.

The chain uses TRBV4-1 and TRBJ1-3, with D unresolved. Germline CDR1 MGHRA, CDR2 YSYEKL. The CDR3 covers 13 residues. V dropped 6 bases and J dropped 2 bases, with 8 bases sitting between them. In DNA, the CDR3 is TGCGCCAGCAGTCCCCTAACTGGAAACACCATATATTTT. Translation: CASSPLTGNTIYF.

The V and J genes are TRBV28 and TRBJ2-1, with 9 bases matching TRBD1. Germline V gene lookup returns CDR1 MDHEN and CDR2 SYDVKM. The ends lost 5 bases at V and 8 bases at J; junction bases unmatched: 10. There are 15 residues in the CDR3. The CDR3 loop is CASSRPGTGFHEQFF. The CDR3 nucleotides read TGTGCCAGCAGTCGTCCCGGGACAGGGTTCCATGAGCAGTTCTTC.

This clone was seen only a few times. The CDR3 reads CASSLGGSGGAFF. The DNA for the CDR3 is TGTGCCAGCAGCTTAGGAGGTTCGGGCGGAGCTTTCTTT. This chain links TRBV7-2 with TRBJ1-1; D ambiguous. This CDR3 has 13 amino acids. CDR1 is SGHTA, CDR2 FQGNSA, per germline. Trimming took off 1 base at V and 10 bases at J, with 13 bases between the two ends.

The CDR3 reads CASSQDTQGWNIQYF. CDR3 nucleotide sequence: TGCGCCAGCAGCCAAGATACCCAGGGGTGGAACATTCAGTACTTC. The chain employs TRBV4-1 and TRBJ2-4; D possibly corresponds to TRBD1 (6 bases). The CDR3 length is 15 residues. V lost 0 bases and J lost 7, with 13 bases in between. Germline V gene sequence: CDR1 MGHRA, CDR2 YSYEKL.

This clone was observed once. This chain links TRBV6-1 with TRBJ1-1; perhaps TRBD1 as D (5 bases). The germline V gene encodes CDR1 MNHNS and CDR2 SASEGT. V lost 3 bases to trimming and J lost 2 bases, with 10 bases between them. CDR3 length: 14 residues. The CDR3 DNA reads TGTGCCAGCAGTGATAGGGGCAGTAACACTGAAGCTTTCTTT. It specifies CASSDRGSNTEAFF.

The genes are TRBV28 and TRBJ2-7; D may be TRBD1 or TRBD2 (6 bases each). The CDR3 loop spans 14 amino acids. The germline CDR1 and CDR2 sequences are MDHEN and SYDVKM. V lost 7 bases to trimming and J lost 2 bases, with 15 bases between them. The chain's CDR3 is CASTPGAITYEQYF. The CDR3 DNA is TGTGCCAGCACCCCGGGGGCTATTACCTACGAGCAGTACTTC.

V gene TRBV19 combines with J gene TRBJ1-5; D is perhaps TRBD1 (6 bases). V lost 7 bases, J lost 0 bases, and 16 bases lay in between. Germline CDR1 reads LNHDA; CDR2 reads SQIVND (reference sequence). CDR3 length: 16 residues. Written as DNA, the CDR3 is TGTGCCAGTACCCCCGGAGGGGGGACTAGCAATCAGCCCCAGCATTTT. Encoded protein: CASTPGGGTSNQPQHF.

This chain uses TRBV24-1 with TRBJ1-2, with no clear D. Trimming removed 7 bases from V and 6 bases from J, with 14 bases in between. This CDR3 is 13 amino acids long. In germline, CDR1 is KGHDR, CDR2 SFDVKD. This CDR3 is CATSDNSIDGYTF. DNA for the CDR3: TGTGCCACCAGCGATAACAGTATTGATGGCTACACCTTC.

This clone appeared a few times. The genes are TRBV6-5 and TRBJ1-1; no clear D. Germline CDR1 reads MNHEY; CDR2 reads SVGAGI. The CDR3 runs to 12 residues. Deletions cut 5 bases from V and 7 bases from J, with 11 bases between. CDR3 in amino acids: CASSLHRLEAFF. CDR3 DNA sequence: TGTGCCAGCAGTCTACACAGACTTGAAGCTTTCTTT.

A single count supports this clone. V gene TRBV24-1 combines with J gene TRBJ2-5; 9 nucleotides line up with TRBD2. V dropped 4 bases and J dropped 5; count of bases not matched to a gene: 7. In germline, CDR1 is KGHDR, CDR2 SFDVKD. CDR3 length: 15 amino acids. This CDR3 reads CATSDSGTSWETQYF. CDR3 coding DNA: TGTGCCACCAGTGACTCCGGGACTAGCTGGGAGACCCAGTACTTC.

The table lists this clone with a few counts. V usage is TRBV11-2 and J usage is TRBJ2-2, with D perhaps matching TRBD2 (6 bases). Germline lookup yields CDR1 SGHAT and CDR2 FQNNGV. V shed 6 bases and J shed 8 bases, with 16 bases lying between them. The CDR3 length is 14 residues. The CDR3 bases are TGTGCCAGCAGTTCTATCACCGGGAGTGGGGAGCTGTTTTTT. This sequence encodes CASSSITGSGELFF.

This clone was detected once. The chain uses TRBV6-5 and TRBJ1-6; no clear D gene. V was cut by 0 bases and J by 8 bases, with 14 bases left in between. Germline values: CDR1 MNHEY, CDR2 SVGAGI. The CDR3 runs to 16 residues. The DNA for the CDR3 is TGTGCCAGCAGTTACTCTCCGACAAGCCCGGATTCACCCCTCCACTTT. Its translation: CASSYSPTSPDSPLHF.

The V call is TRBV6-5, the J call TRBJ2-6; 9 bases are shared with TRBD1. CDR3 length equals 15 residues. The germline V gene encodes CDR1 MNHEY and CDR2 SVGAGI. The trim removed 2 bases at V and 13 bases at J, leaving 9 bases unmatched. Here the CDR3 DNA reads TGTGCCAGCAGTTACGGTCGGGACAGGGCTAAGGTCCTGACTTTC. Translating it yields CASSYGRDRAKVLTF.

The V and J genes are TRBV29-1 and TRBJ1-2, with TRBD1 as a possible D gene (5 bases). Germline loops: CDR1 SQVTM, CDR2 ANQGSEA. CDR3 length: 13 amino acids. Trimming cost V 2 bases and J 0 bases, with 7 bases left between them. The CDR3 loop reads CSVERQSNYGYTF. The CDR3 DNA follows: TGCAGCGTTGAAAGACAGTCTAACTATGGCTACACCTTC.

The CDR3 region has the DNA TGTGCCAGCAGCCAAGCTCGGGAAAAACTGTTTTTT. It encodes CASSQAREKLFF. The chain carries TRBV3-1 (or the pseudogene TRBV3-2) and TRBJ1-4; no clear D gene. CDR1 is LGHDT, CDR2 YNNKEL, per germline (reference sequence). There are 12 residues in the CDR3. V lost 1 base, J lost 8 bases, and 5 bases lay in between.

V is TRBV5-4 and J is TRBJ2-2; the match to TRBD2 covers 7 bases. Germline-derived CDR1 and CDR2 are SGHNT and YYREEE (reference sequence). V was pared by 5 bases and J by 0 bases, with 4 bases of the junction left unmatched. The CDR3 has 15 amino acids. CDR3 residues: CASSSGGTNTGELFF. The CDR3 DNA follows: TGTGCCAGCAGTTCCGGGGGGACGAACACCGGGGAGCTGTTTTTT.

The rearrangement links TRBV30 to TRBJ2-3, with D uncertain. V was shortened by 3 bases and J by 2 bases, with 15 bases between the two germline ends. This CDR3 region has 15 residues. CDR1 and CDR2 from the germline V gene are GTSNPN and SVGIG (reference sequence). Written as DNA, the CDR3 is TGTGCCTGGAGCGGTGCGTGGAAAGTCACAGATACGCAGTATTTT. Its protein is CAWSGAWKVTDTQYF.

The J gene is TRBJ1-4, the V gene TRBV9, with D unresolved. This CDR3 comprises 15 residues. Trimming removed 0 bases from V and 2 bases from J, with 8 bases in between. Germline-derived CDR1 and CDR2 are SGDLS and YYNGEE. The CDR3 loop reads CASSVGWQTNEKLFF. CDR3 DNA sequence: TGTGCCAGCAGCGTAGGCTGGCAGACTAATGAAAAACTGTTTTTT.